This is a list of T cell receptor beta chains from one sample in a study of T cell responses to AZD1222 COVID-19 vaccine. Clones were read by immunoSEQ multiplex PCR, and TCRdb kept only the in-frame ones, dropping some. This sample yields under 150,000 clones, of which around 87% are seen a single time; 2% to 3% belongs to the top ten. The material sequenced was peripheral blood, taken 28 days after the second AZD1222 dose. These receptors were obtained from an adult who received the AZD1222 COVID-19 vaccine. Both conserved end residues are part of each CDR3. Each record gives: V gene, D gene, J gene, clone size, CDR3 DNA, CDR3 protein. D genes are given only for firm matches. Expanded clones are given a class, and other clones once, few, many or no size at all.

V: TRBV5-1
D: -
J: TRBJ2-3
size: -
DNA: TGCGCCAGCAGCTTGGGGCCCTCTCAAGATACGCAGTATTTT
CDR3: CASSLGPSQDTQYF

V: TRBV19
D: -
J: TRBJ2-7
size: -
DNA: TGTGCCAGTAGTATAGGACAGCTGCCGGCCTACGAGCAGTACTTC
CDR3: CASSIGQLPAYEQYF

V: TRBV5-4
D: -
J: TRBJ2-1
size: few
DNA: TGTGCCAGCAGCTTTGATTCCGAGCAGTTCTTC
CDR3: CASSFDSEQFF

V: TRBV5-1
D: TRBD1
J: TRBJ1-2
size: -
DNA: TGCGCCAGCAGCTTTTTTGGACAGGGATTTAGCTATGGCTACACCTTC
CDR3: CASSFFGQGFSYGYTF

V: TRBV28
D: -
J: TRBJ1-2
size: -
DNA: TGTGCCACCTCCCTCAGGGAAACCTATGGCTACACCTTC
CDR3: CATSLRETYGYTF

V: TRBV5-6
D: TRBD1
J: TRBJ1-5
size: -
DNA: TGTGCCAGCAGCTTGGCGGCGGGACAGGGAGGACAGCCCCAGCATTTT
CDR3: CASSLAAGQGGQPQHF

V: TRBV4-3
D: TRBD1
J: TRBJ1-3
size: -
DNA: TGCGCCAGCAGCCAAGAACAGGGGGCATGGGACACCATATATTTT
CDR3: CASSQEQGAWDTIYF

V: TRBV19
D: -
J: TRBJ1-1
size: -
DNA: TGTGCCAGTAGTCAACAACCTTTGACTGAAGCTTTCTTT
CDR3: CASSQQPLTEAFF

V: TRBV5-1
D: -
J: TRBJ1-4
size: -
DNA: TGCGCCAGCAGCTTTCAGGGTGTTAATGAAAAACTGTTTTTT
CDR3: CASSFQGVNEKLFF

V: TRBV7-3
D: TRBD1
J: TRBJ2-2
size: -
DNA: TGTGCCAGCAGCCGGGCTACAGGGGTGAACACCGGGGAGCTGTTTTTT
CDR3: CASSRATGVNTGELFF

V: TRBV7-2
D: -
J: TRBJ1-4
size: -
DNA: TGTGCCAGCAGCCCACAGCCTCTAAATGAAAAACTGTTTTTT
CDR3: CASSPQPLNEKLFF

V: TRBV7-2
D: TRBD1
J: TRBJ1-2
size: -
DNA: TGTGCCAGCAGCCAGGGACAGGGAGGTCACTATGGCTACACCTTC
CDR3: CASSQGQGGHYGYTF

V: TRBV20-1
D: -
J: TRBJ2-3
size: -
DNA: TGCAGTGCTAGTGGGGACCCGTCGGTCGCGGATACGCAGTATTTT
CDR3: CSASGDPSVADTQYF

V: TRBV11-2
D: TRBD2
J: TRBJ2-1
size: -
DNA: TGTGCCAGCAGCTTAGAGCGGGGGGGCTACAATGAGCAGTTCTTC
CDR3: CASSLERGGYNEQFF

V: TRBV5-5
D: -
J: TRBJ1-1
size: -
DNA: TGTGCCAGCAGCTTGGTTCGGGGAAGGGCTGAAGCTTTCTTT
CDR3: CASSLVRGRAEAFF

V: TRBV7-8
D: -
J: TRBJ2-7
size: -
DNA: TGTGCCAGCAGCTTAGTCTCAGGCACCTACGAGCAGTACTTC
CDR3: CASSLVSGTYEQYF

V: TRBV11-1
D: -
J: TRBJ2-7
size: -
DNA: TGTGCCAGCAGACTTAGGTGGGGCTACGAGCAGTACTTC
CDR3: CASRLRWGYEQYF

V: TRBV7-2
D: -
J: TRBJ1-5
size: -
DNA: TGTGCCAGCAGCTTAGAAGGGGCGGGGCAGCCCCAGCATTTT
CDR3: CASSLEGAGQPQHF

V: TRBV7-8
D: TRBD1
J: TRBJ1-2
size: -
DNA: TGTGCCAGCAGCTTAGCGGTCGGGACAGGGGGCATCTATGGCTACACCTTC
CDR3: CASSLAVGTGGIYGYTF

V: TRBV9
D: TRBD1
J: TRBJ1-2
size: -
DNA: TGTGCCAGCAGCGTAGTGGGACAGCACGTCTACACCTTC
CDR3: CASSVVGQHVYTF

V: TRBV9
D: TRBD1
J: TRBJ1-2
size: -
DNA: TGTGCCAGCACCCAAGAACAGGGGGGGAACTATGGCTACACCTTC
CDR3: CASTQEQGGNYGYTF

V: TRBV2
D: -
J: TRBJ1-1
size: -
DNA: TGTGCCAGCAGTGAAGGGGGGACGGTAATTGAAGCTTTCTTT
CDR3: CASSEGGTVIEAFF

V: TRBV6-5
D: TRBD1
J: TRBJ1-1
size: -
DNA: TGTGCCAGCAGTAACGGGGGGACAGCAGACACTGAAGCTTTCTTT
CDR3: CASSNGGTADTEAFF

V: TRBV9
D: TRBD2
J: TRBJ2-2
size: -
DNA: TGTGCCAGCAGCGTAGACGGGGGGGACACCGGGGAGCTGTTTTTT
CDR3: CASSVDGGDTGELFF

V: TRBV4-3
D: -
J: TRBJ1-1
size: -
DNA: TGCGCCAGCAGCCAAATGGCAAACACTGAAGCTTTCTTT
CDR3: CASSQMANTEAFF

V: TRBV3-1/TRBV3-2
D: -
J: TRBJ2-3
size: -
DNA: TGTGCCAGCAGCCAAGCTCCTCGAGATACGCAGTATTTT
CDR3: CASSQAPRDTQYF

V: TRBV12-3/TRBV12-4
D: TRBD2
J: TRBJ2-3
size: -
DNA: TGTGCCAGCAGTTTTATGCGGGGAGGGACGCAGTATTTT
CDR3: CASSFMRGGTQYF

V: TRBV28
D: -
J: TRBJ1-4
size: once
DNA: TGTGCCAGCAGTTTATGGGGGAGATTGGCAACTAATGAAAAACTGTTTTTT
CDR3: CASSLWGRLATNEKLFF

V: TRBV5-5
D: -
J: TRBJ1-3
size: -
DNA: TGTGCCAGCAGCTTGGCCGGAGGCCAGGAGACTGGAAACACCATATATTTT
CDR3: CASSLAGGQETGNTIYF

V: TRBV7-3
D: -
J: TRBJ1-1
size: -
DNA: TGTGCCAGCAGCCTCCAGGGCCCGGGGACGCCGTACACTGAAGCTTTCTTT
CDR3: CASSLQGPGTPYTEAFF

V: TRBV11-3
D: TRBD2
J: TRBJ2-1
size: -
DNA: TGTGCCAGCAGTCCGGGACTAGCGGAGCTCAATGAGCAGTTCTTC
CDR3: CASSPGLAELNEQFF

V: TRBV3-1/TRBV3-2
D: -
J: TRBJ1-1
size: -
DNA: TGTGCCAGCAGCCAAGTGGCCGGCAGGGTCACTGAAGCTTTCTTT
CDR3: CASSQVAGRVTEAFF

V: TRBV19
D: -
J: TRBJ2-5
size: -
DNA: TGTGCCAGTAGTATGACAGCGCAAGAGACCCAGTACTTC
CDR3: CASSMTAQETQYF

V: TRBV11-3
D: -
J: TRBJ1-2
size: -
DNA: TGTGCCAGCAGCTTTGGGGCAGGCTACACCTTC
CDR3: CASSFGAGYTF

V: TRBV7-9
D: -
J: TRBJ1-3
size: -
DNA: TGTGCCAGCAGCTCGGGGGTTGGAAACACCATATATTTT
CDR3: CASSSGVGNTIYF

V: TRBV2
D: -
J: TRBJ1-5
size: -
DNA: TGTGCCAGCAGTGAGTACGGGATTGGTCAGCCCCAGCATTTT
CDR3: CASSEYGIGQPQHF

V: TRBV10-3
D: -
J: TRBJ1-6
size: -
DNA: TGTGCCATCAGTGAGTTGGCAGCTCCTAATTCACCCCTCCACTTT
CDR3: CAISELAAPNSPLHF

V: TRBV5-1
D: -
J: TRBJ1-6
size: few
DNA: TGCGCCAGCAGCGCCTCCACCGGGACAAGATCCCTCCACTTT
CDR3: CASSASTGTRSLHF

V: TRBV5-8
D: -
J: TRBJ1-5
size: few
DNA: TGTGCCAGCAGGCCCCGGGGGGGTGTACAGCCCCAGCATTTT
CDR3: CASRPRGGVQPQHF

V: TRBV27
D: -
J: TRBJ1-5
size: -
DNA: TGTGCCAGCAGTCCGCGAGGGGAGGGTGGCAATCAGCCCCAGCATTTT
CDR3: CASSPRGEGGNQPQHF

V: TRBV6-2/TRBV6-3
D: -
J: TRBJ2-3
size: -
DNA: TGTGCCAGCAGTTACTCGATCTTGATGGGAGATACGCAGTATTTT
CDR3: CASSYSILMGDTQYF

V: TRBV11-3
D: -
J: TRBJ2-2
size: -
DNA: TGTGCCAGCAGCTCAAGGGGGACGAACACCGGGGAGCTGTTTTTT
CDR3: CASSSRGTNTGELFF

V: TRBV6-2/TRBV6-3
D: TRBD1
J: TRBJ1-5
size: -
DNA: TGTGCCAGCAGTCAGGGGGCAGTTCAGCCCCAGCATTTT
CDR3: CASSQGAVQPQHF

V: TRBV24-1
D: -
J: TRBJ2-3
size: -
DNA: TGTGCCACCAGTGAGTCAGATACGCAGTATTTT
CDR3: CATSESDTQYF

V: TRBV11-1
D: -
J: TRBJ2-5
size: -
DNA: TGTGCCAGCAGCTTAGTCCCCGGAGGAGAGACCCAGTACTTC
CDR3: CASSLVPGGETQYF

V: TRBV7-9
D: -
J: TRBJ1-5
size: few
DNA: TGTGCCAGCGGAAAATCGGGAAATCAGCCCCAGCATTTT
CDR3: CASGKSGNQPQHF

V: TRBV12-3/TRBV12-4
D: -
J: TRBJ1-2
size: -
DNA: TGTGCCAGCAGCTTCAATCGGTATGGCTACACCTTC
CDR3: CASSFNRYGYTF

V: TRBV18
D: -
J: TRBJ2-5
size: -
DNA: TGTGCCAGCTCCTCGGGACTTCAAGAGACCCAGTACTTC
CDR3: CASSSGLQETQYF

V: TRBV18
D: TRBD1
J: TRBJ2-2
size: -
DNA: TGTGCCAGCTCGCTTCTTACTCCGGGACAGGGAAGCGGGGAGCTGTTTTTT
CDR3: CASSLLTPGQGSGELFF

V: TRBV2
D: -
J: TRBJ1-6
size: -
DNA: TGTGCCAGCACTTGGACCCAGACGGGGAATTCACCCCTCCACTTT
CDR3: CASTWTQTGNSPLHF

V: TRBV7-9
D: -
J: TRBJ1-5
size: -
DNA: TGTGCCAGCAGGGAGCCTTCGGTGAGAAGCAATCAGCCCCAGCATTTT
CDR3: CASREPSVRSNQPQHF

V: TRBV19
D: -
J: TRBJ1-4
size: -
DNA: TGTGCCAGTAAAAGGCAGCCAGAAACTAATGAAAAACTGTTTTTT
CDR3: CASKRQPETNEKLFF

V: TRBV7-2
D: -
J: TRBJ1-6
size: -
DNA: TGTGCCAGCAGATTGTTTTGGGGCGATTCACCCCTCCACTTT
CDR3: CASRLFWGDSPLHF

V: TRBV11-3
D: -
J: TRBJ1-3
size: -
DNA: TGTGCCAGCAGCCCGGGGACGGCTGGAAACACCATATATTTT
CDR3: CASSPGTAGNTIYF

V: TRBV5-4
D: TRBD1
J: TRBJ1-2
size: -
DNA: TGTGCCAGCAGCATCGGGACAGGGGCTGGCTACACCTTC
CDR3: CASSIGTGAGYTF

V: TRBV5-1
D: -
J: TRBJ2-3
size: -
DNA: TGCGCCAGCAGCTTGGTAACAGGGGGGGAAGATACGCAGTATTTT
CDR3: CASSLVTGGEDTQYF